Listed below are T cell receptor beta chains from one sample, sequenced in a study of T cell responses to AZD1222 COVID-19 vaccine. The data were produced by immunoSEQ multiplex PCR, yet TCRdb's version contains in-frame clones alone and is incomplete. The profile shows about 86,000 clones, more than 70% of them singletons. This specimen consisted of peripheral blood, obtained 28 days after the second AZD1222 dose. The receptors here all came from an adult who received the AZD1222 COVID-19 vaccine. The CDR3 runs from the conserved cysteine through the conserved F or W.

>15|TRBV19
CASSHNVGIYYGYTF
>14|TRBV27
CASSLTGAVYEQYF
>14|TRBV15
CATSSRITNTEAFF
>15|TRBV5-4
CASSLAPYSNQPQHF
>16|TRBV28
CASSSGQGYSGNTIYF
>14|TRBV6-7
CASSYRGRRSEQYF
>17|TRBV16
CASSQSVGQGVRETQYF
>13|TRBV7-9
CASSPVGFQPQHF
>15|TRBV6-5
CATPWRPPPSLEQFF
>16|TRBV6-5
CASSYSPVSYNSPLHF
>16|TRBV11-2
CASSLLHGQGIYEQYF
>14|TRBV5-1
CASSPMGMNTEAFF
>17|TRBV2
CASSESSGILKAGELFF
>11|TRBV20-1
CSNDINQPQHF
>15|TRBV24-1
CATSRTGDGSGEQFF
>16|TRBV28
CASIFSGGASYNEQFF
>17|TRBV4-1
CASSPHDPALEGEKLFF
>16|TRBV11-2
CASSLVGGFNTGELFF
>11|TRBV11-2
CASSFLETQYF
>12|TRBV9
CASSPYTGELFF
>15|TRBV7-6
CASRMLIVLPYEQYF
>14|TRBV6-2/TRBV6-3
CASSSGKSTGELFF
>17|TRBV7-2
CASSVTSGGLNTGELFF
>16|TRBV18
CASSQSAGESTDTQYF